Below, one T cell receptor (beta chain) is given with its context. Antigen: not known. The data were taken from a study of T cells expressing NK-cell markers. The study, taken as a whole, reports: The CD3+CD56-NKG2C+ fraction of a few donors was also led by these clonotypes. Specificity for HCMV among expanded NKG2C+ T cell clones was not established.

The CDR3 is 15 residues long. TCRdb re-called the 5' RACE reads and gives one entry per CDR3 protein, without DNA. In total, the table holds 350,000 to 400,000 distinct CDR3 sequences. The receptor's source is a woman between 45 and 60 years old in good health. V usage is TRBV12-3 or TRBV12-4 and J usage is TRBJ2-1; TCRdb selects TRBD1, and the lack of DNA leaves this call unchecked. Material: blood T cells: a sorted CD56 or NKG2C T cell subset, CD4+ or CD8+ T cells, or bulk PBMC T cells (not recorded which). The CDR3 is CASNERGPRYNEQFF.